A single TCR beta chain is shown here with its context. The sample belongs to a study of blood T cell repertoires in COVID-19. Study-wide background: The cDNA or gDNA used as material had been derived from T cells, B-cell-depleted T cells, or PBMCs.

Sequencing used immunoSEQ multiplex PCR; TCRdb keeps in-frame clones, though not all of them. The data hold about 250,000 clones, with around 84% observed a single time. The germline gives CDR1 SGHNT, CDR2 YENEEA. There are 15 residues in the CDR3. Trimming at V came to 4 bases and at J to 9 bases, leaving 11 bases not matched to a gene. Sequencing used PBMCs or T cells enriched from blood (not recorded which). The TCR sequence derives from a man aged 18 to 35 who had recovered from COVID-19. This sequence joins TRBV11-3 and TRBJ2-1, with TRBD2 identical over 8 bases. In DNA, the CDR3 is TGTGCCAGCAGCTCTAGGGTCGGACTAGCTTTTGAGCAGTTCTTC. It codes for CASSSRVGLAFEQFF.